This entry lists 12 T cell receptor beta chains sequenced from one sample in a study of blood T cell repertoires in COVID-19. Sequencing used immunoSEQ multiplex PCR; TCRdb keeps in-frame clones, though not all of them. Of 390,000 or so clones listed, 80% to 90% are singletons. Specimen: PBMCs or T cells enriched from blood (not recorded which). These receptors came from a woman aged 45-59 years who had recovered from COVID-19.

The genes are TRBV5-4 and TRBJ2-1; possibly TRBD1 for D (5 bases). Trimming removed 4 bases from V and 1 base from J, with 9 bases in between. This CDR3 is built from 14 residues. Germline values: CDR1 SGHNT, CDR2 YYREEE (reference sequence). The CDR3 DNA reads as TGTGCCAGCAGCGGGGCCAGTTCCTACAATGAGCAGTTCTTC. This translates into CASSGASSYNEQFF. The complete variable domain, with remaining parts taken from reference TRBV5-4 and TRBJ2-1, reads ETGVTQSPTHLIKTRGQQVTLRCSSQSGHNTVSWYQQALGQGPQFIFQYYREEENGRGNFPPRFSGLQFPNYSSELNVNALELDDSALYLCASSGASSYNEQFFGPGTRLTVL.

This chain joins TRBV7-2 and TRBJ2-2; no firm D call. V gave up 1 base and J gave up 1 base, with 4 bases separating them. There are 14 residues in the CDR3. Germline-derived CDR1 and CDR2 are SGHTA and FQGNSA. In DNA form, the CDR3 reads TGTGCCAGCAGCTTAGGAGGGAACACCGGGGAGCTGTTTTTT. The encoded protein is CASSLGGNTGELFF.

The chain combines TRBV9 with TRBJ1-2; 7 bases are a match to TRBD1. Germline trimming cut 4 bases from V and 7 bases from J; bases unmatched to any gene: 7. Germline loops: CDR1 SGDLS, CDR2 YYNGEE. This CDR3 spans 13 amino acids. The CDR3 coding sequence is TGTGCCAGCAGCAGACAGGGTGGAAGTGGCTACACCTTC. This codes for CASSRQGGSGYTF.

This sequence joins TRBV24-1 and TRBJ1-5; D call uncertain. CDR3 length equals 20 residues. Germline V lookup: CDR1 KGHDR, CDR2 SFDVKD. V lost 2 bases, J lost 3 bases, and 25 bases lay in between. The CDR3 DNA reads as TGTGCCACCAGTGATTCCGGGGAGGGATCCAAAATGTTATTCAATCAGCCCCAGCATTTT. It yields the protein CATSDSGEGSKMLFNQPQHF.

This clone was recorded a few times. The CDR3 protein is CASSPGTLQETQYF. CDR3 nucleotide sequence: TGTGCCAGCAGCCCTGGGACACTTCAAGAGACCCAGTACTTC. J is TRBJ2-5 and V is TRBV7-8; TRBD1 might be the D (6 bases). Trimming removed 5 bases at V and 2 bases at J, with 12 bases between. The CDR3 totals 14 residues. Germline loops: CDR1 SGHVS, CDR2 FQNEAQ.

V and J are TRBV6-5 and TRBJ1-5, with a possible D match to TRBD1 (5 bases). The CDR3 has 15 amino acids. The germline V and J ends were trimmed by 0 bases and 3 bases, with 9 bases remaining between them. Germline values: CDR1 MNHEY, CDR2 SVGAGI. The CDR3 region has the DNA TGTGCCAGCAGTTACTCGACAGCTTTCAATCAGCCCCAGCATTTT. This translates into CASSYSTAFNQPQHF.

This rearrangement joins TRBV7-8 to TRBJ2-2, with 7 bases fitting TRBD1. This CDR3 has 15 residues. J lost 6 bases, V lost 2 bases, and 6 bases had no gene match. CDR1 SGHVS and CDR2 FQNEAQ come from the germline V gene. CDR3: CASSLNRQGPGELFF. CDR3 DNA: TGTGCCAGCAGCTTAAACCGACAGGGTCCCGGGGAGCTGTTTTTT.

The chain recombines TRBV10-3 with TRBJ2-1; 9 bases fit TRBD1. This CDR3 is 13 amino acids long. CDR1 is ENHRY and CDR2 is SYGVKD in the germline V gene. Trimming at V came to 9 bases and at J to 7 bases, leaving 7 bases not matched to a gene. The CDR3 sequence is CAIGQGSVNEQFF. CDR3 coding DNA: TGTGCCATTGGACAGGGGAGTGTGAATGAGCAGTTCTTC.

The J gene is TRBJ2-4, the V gene TRBV19, with a tentative D call TRBD2 (6 bases). The length of the CDR3 is 14 residues. The V end was cut by 3 bases, the J end by 3 bases, with 9 bases between. Germline V gene data show CDR1 as LNHDA and CDR2 as SQIVND (reference sequence). DNA of the CDR3: TGTGCCAGTAGTATTGACGGGGGCAAAAACATTCAGTACTTC. It codes for CASSIDGGKNIQYF.

V and J are TRBV7-9 and TRBJ1-2; D unclear. The CDR3 loop spans 16 amino acids. The V end lost 5 bases, the J end lost 5 bases, and 21 bases lay between the germline ends. CDR1 SEHNR and CDR2 FQNEAQ come from the germline V gene (reference sequence). CDR3 amino acids: CASSPIAGPGVYGYTF. CDR3 nucleotide sequence: TGTGCCAGCAGCCCTATTGCGGGCCCGGGTGTTTATGGCTACACCTTC.

The chain carries TRBV2 and TRBJ1-1; tentatively, D is TRBD1 (6 bases). Per the germline V gene, CDR1 is SNHLY and CDR2 is FYNNEI. With 6 bases removed from V and 4 bases from J, the gap between germline ends came to 15 bases. The CDR3 loop spans 14 amino acids. CDR3 sequence: CASRALQGSTEAFF. The DNA for the CDR3 is TGTGCCAGCAGGGCTCTACAGGGCAGCACTGAAGCTTTCTTT.

The gene calls are TRBV4-1 and TRBJ1-2; 7 bases agree with TRBD1. CDR3 length: 13 residues. V dropped 8 bases and J dropped 4; count of bases not matched to a gene: 7. Germline lookup yields CDR1 MGHRA and CDR2 YSYEKL. The CDR3 reads CASGTGDLYGYTF. DNA of the CDR3: TGCGCCAGCGGAACAGGGGACCTCTATGGCTACACCTTC.